Each of the 32 T cell receptor beta chains below was sequenced from the same sample in a study of OX40 agonist ivuxolimab in advanced cancers. Produced via immunoSEQ multiplex PCR; TCRdb's table is partial and in-frame only. Seen here are some 80,000 clones, around 86% observed once, and the top ten hold about 6.9%. Specimen: CD4+ or CD8+ T cells sorted from blood, collected in a trial of the OX40 agonist ivuxolimab. Receptor source: an adult with an advanced solid tumor such as melanoma, head and neck, liver or kidney cancer.

The gene calls are TRBV5-1 and TRBJ2-7; no definite D call. V dropped 0 bases and J dropped 3 bases, with 7 bases sitting between them. The CDR3 length is 13 residues. Germline-derived CDR1 and CDR2 are SGHRS and YFSETQ. CDR3 DNA: TGCGCCAGCAGCTTGGGACTTTTCTACGAGCAGTACTTC. Encoded protein: CASSLGLFYEQYF.

The chain couples TRBV6-5 to TRBJ1-3, with a weak D call TRBD1 (5 bases). The CDR3 is 13 residues long. CDR1 is MNHEY, CDR2 SVGAGI, per germline. With 6 bases removed from V and 2 bases from J, the gap between germline ends came to 8 bases. This chain's CDR3 is CASRKQAGNTIYF. CDR3 coding DNA: TGTGCCAGCAGGAAACAGGCTGGAAACACCATATATTTT.

The chain links TRBV7-8 to TRBJ2-2; D is undetermined. The CDR3 extends over 15 amino acids. In germline, CDR1 is SGHVS, CDR2 FQNEAQ. V was clipped by 2 bases and J by 2 bases, with 9 bases between them. In DNA form, the CDR3 reads TGTGCCAGCAGCTTAACTTCAGCCAACACCGGGGAGCTGTTTTTT. Amino acids: CASSLTSANTGELFF. The whole variable domain, remainder taken from reference TRBV7-8 and TRBJ2-2, is GAGVSQSPRYKVAKRGQDVALRCDPISGHVSLFWYQQALGQGPEFLTYFQNEAQLDKSGLPSDRFFAERPEGSVSTLKIQRTQQEDSAVYLCASSLTSANTGELFFGEGSRLTVL.

The V gene is TRBV5-1, the J gene TRBJ2-1; D is possibly TRBD2 (6 bases). Germline assignment: CDR1 SGHRS and CDR2 YFSETQ. This CDR3 is 17 amino acids long. Deletions cut 0 bases from V and 4 bases from J, with 17 bases between. CDR3 nucleotides: TGCGCCAGCAGCTTGGCCCCTAAACCCGGGGGTTACAATGAGCAGTTCTTC. This sequence encodes CASSLAPKPGGYNEQFF. Full variable domain (missing parts from reference TRBV5-1 and TRBJ2-1): KAGVTQTPRYLIKTRGQQVTLSCSPISGHRSVSWYQQTPGQGLQFLFEYFSETQRNKGNFPGRFSGRQFSNSRSEMNVSTLELGDSALYLCASSLAPKPGGYNEQFFGPGTRLTVL.

This chain joins TRBV2 and TRBJ1-5; D remains unclear. There are 15 residues in the CDR3. V was shortened by 7 bases and J by 2 bases, with 15 bases between the two germline ends. The germline gives CDR1 SNHLY, CDR2 FYNNEI. CDR3 sequence: CASNSKGYGNQPQHF. CDR3 DNA sequence: TGTGCCAGCAACTCCAAGGGTTACGGCAATCAGCCCCAGCATTTT.

The chain uses TRBV4-1 and TRBJ2-1; weak D call: TRBD1 (5 bases). The germline CDR1 and CDR2 sequences are MGHRA and YSYEKL. The CDR3 totals 15 residues. V lost 1 base to trimming and J lost 1 base, with 8 bases between them. CDR3 loop: CASSQGGLSYNEQFF. The CDR3 DNA follows: TGCGCCAGCAGCCAAGGGGGCCTGTCCTACAATGAGCAGTTCTTC.

The rearrangement uses TRBV7-9 and TRBJ2-5, with D tentatively TRBD1 or TRBD2 (5 bases each). CDR1 and CDR2 from the germline V gene are SEHNR and FQNEAQ (reference sequence). V gave up 2 bases and J gave up 1 base, with 11 bases separating them. The CDR3 totals 15 residues. The CDR3 DNA follows: TGTGCCAGCAGCTTAAGGACTGGGGGCCAAGAGACCCAGTACTTC. Its translation: CASSLRTGGQETQYF.

This clone came up a few times. The CDR3 coding sequence is TGTGCCAGCGGTTTCCAGGGGTCTGGGGCCAACGTCCTGACTTTC. Residues: CASGFQGSGANVLTF. This rearrangement joins TRBV11-1 to TRBJ2-6, with TRBD1 as a possible D gene (6 bases). Germline V gives CDR1 SGHAT, CDR2 FQDESV (reference sequence). The CDR3 has 15 amino acids. With 8 bases removed from V and 1 base from J, the gap between germline ends came to 12 bases. The whole variable domain, remainder taken from reference TRBV11-1 and TRBJ2-6, is EAEVAQSPRYKITEKSQAVAFWCDPISGHATLYWYRQILGQGPELLVQFQDESVVDDSQLPKDRFSAERLKGVDSTLKIQPAELGDSAMYLCASGFQGSGANVLTFGAGSRLTVL.

J is TRBJ1-2 and V is TRBV27; D gene unclear. The ends were cut back, 8 bases at V and 4 bases at J, with 14 bases in the middle. From germline, CDR1 is MNHEY and CDR2 SMNVEV (reference sequence). The CDR3 length is 13 residues. CDR3: CASRGSSSYGYTF. The CDR3 region has the DNA TGTGCCAGCCGCGGGAGCTCTTCCTATGGCTACACCTTC.

V and J are TRBV18 and TRBJ2-3; a weak D match, TRBD2 (6 bases). Trimming shortened V by 4 bases and J by 0 bases, and 11 bases separated the two germline ends. The CDR3 has 15 amino acids. Germline assignment: CDR1 KGHSH and CDR2 LQKENI. The CDR3: CASSLAGTSTDTQYF. Written as DNA, the CDR3 is TGTGCCAGCTCACTAGCCGGGACTAGCACAGATACGCAGTATTTT.

This CDR3 is CASSLKVAGFTDTQYF. CDR3 in DNA: TGTGCCAGCAGCTTAAAGGTAGCGGGATTTACAGATACGCAGTATTTT. The chain uses TRBV7-2 and TRBJ2-3; 8 nucleotides line up with TRBD2. This CDR3 region has 16 residues. J gave up 3 bases and V 2 bases, and 7 bases lay outside the gene matches. Germline V gene data show CDR1 as SGHTA and CDR2 as FQGNSA.

This chain links TRBV19 with TRBJ2-7; D tentatively reads TRBD1 or TRBD2 (7 bases each). Looked up from germline, CDR1 is LNHDA and CDR2 is SQIVND (reference sequence). This CDR3 region has 15 residues. V shed 9 bases and J shed 2 bases, with 20 bases lying between them. CDR3 loop: CASIQGRGPAYEQYF. For the CDR3, the DNA is TGTGCCAGCATACAGGGGCGGGGGCCGGCCTACGAGCAGTACTTC.

The chain recombines TRBV29-1 with TRBJ2-5, with D hard to call. V was trimmed by 1 base and J by 5 bases, leaving 11 bases between them. This CDR3 contains 13 residues. Germline assignment: CDR1 SQVTM and CDR2 ANQGSEA. This CDR3 reads CSVEGRGQETQYF. The CDR3 nucleotides read TGCAGCGTTGAAGGCCGTGGGCAGGAGACCCAGTACTTC.

The chain joins TRBV4-3 to TRBJ2-3; the match to TRBD2 covers 8 bases. Germline loops: CDR1 LGHNA, CDR2 YSLEER. The CDR3 has 18 amino acids. V shed 4 bases and J 8 bases; nucleotides not matched to a gene: 20. For the CDR3, the DNA is TGCGCCAGCAGCCTAGAACCACGGACTAGCCGGAGAGGGGGTACGCAGTATTTT. It translates to CASSLEPRTSRRGGTQYF.

The CDR3 DNA is TGTGCCAGCAGCTTAGGTGTACGCGGTTATCAGCCCCAGCATTTT. Its translation is CASSLGVRGYQPQHF. This sequence joins TRBV7-2 and TRBJ1-5; D not certain. CDR1 is SGHTA and CDR2 is FQGNSA in the germline V gene. The CDR3 is made up of 15 amino acids. V was shortened by 1 base and J by 5 bases, with 12 bases between the two germline ends.

The chain carries TRBV9 and TRBJ1-3; D is undetermined. Per the germline V gene, CDR1 is SGDLS and CDR2 is YYNGEE. V shed 2 bases and J shed 0 bases, with 12 bases lying between them. This CDR3 is built from 16 residues. The CDR3 nucleotides read TGTGCCAGCAGCGTTATGGGCGTAAGCTCTGGAAACACCATATATTTT. Translated, it gives CASSVMGVSSGNTIYF.

V is TRBV7-2 and J is TRBJ2-5, with 7 nucleotides matching TRBD2. The V gene end was trimmed by 5 bases and the J gene end by 5 bases; junction bases not matched to a gene: 11. Per germline, CDR1 SGHTA and CDR2 FQGNSA. This CDR3 is built from 15 residues. The CDR3 bases are TGTGCCAGCAGCCCCGCCCGGGGGAGGGTGGAGACCCAGTACTTC. Protein product: CASSPARGRVETQYF.

This clone is a singleton in its sample. The V call is TRBV5-1, the J call TRBJ1-1; D may be TRBD1 (6 bases). Germline V gene sequence: CDR1 SGHRS, CDR2 YFSETQ. With 1 base removed from V and 5 bases from J, the gap between germline ends came to 21 bases. The CDR3 loop spans 17 amino acids. CDR3 bases: TGCGCCAGCAGCTTGAGGGCAGGGGCGGGGGCGCAAACTGAAGCTTTCTTT. Translation gives CASSLRAGAGAQTEAFF.

J is TRBJ1-5 and V is TRBV6-6; perhaps TRBD1 as D (6 bases). This CDR3 contains 13 residues. From germline, CDR1 is MNHNY and CDR2 SVGAGI (reference sequence). Trimming removed 6 bases at V and 14 bases at J, with 20 bases between. CDR3 sequence: CASSLAGAKREHF. The CDR3 DNA sequence: TGTGCCAGCAGCCTAGCGGGGGCCAAAAGGGAGCATTTT.

The chain is built from TRBV6-6 and TRBJ2-1, with 9 positions matching TRBD1. CDR1 and CDR2 (germline): MNHNY, SVGAGI (reference sequence). Trimming removed 0 bases from V and 3 bases from J; junction bases left unmatched: 0. This CDR3 is 15 amino acids long. CDR3 DNA: TGTGCCAGCAGTTACTCGACAGGGGGCTACAATGAGCAGTTCTTC. Translation gives CASSYSTGGYNEQFF.

The rearrangement joins TRBV5-8 to TRBJ2-5, with 9 bases fitting TRBD1. CDR1 is SGHTS, CDR2 YDEGEE, per germline. This CDR3 is built from 14 residues. J lost 6 bases, V lost 6 bases, and 9 bases had no gene match. CDR3 in DNA: TGTGCCAGCACCACAGGGGGCCTGGCGAAGACCCAGTACTTC. It specifies CASTTGGLAKTQYF.

A single count supports this clone. V usage is TRBV19 and J usage is TRBJ2-1, with a weak D call TRBD2 (5 bases). The CDR3 sequence is 14 residues long. CDR1 and CDR2 (germline): LNHDA, SQIVND (reference sequence). V shed 8 bases and J shed 8 bases, with 19 bases lying between them. The CDR3 sequence is CASSPGSRRDEQFF. The CDR3 nucleotides read TGTGCCAGTTCACCGGGCTCCCGGCGGGATGAGCAGTTCTTC. The whole variable domain, filled in from reference TRBV19 and TRBJ2-1, reads DGGITQSPKYLFRKEGQNVTLSCEQNLNHDAMYWYRQDPGQGLRLIYYSQIVNDFQKGDIAEGYSVSREKKESFPLTVTSAQKNPTAFYLCASSPGSRRDEQFFGPGTRLTVL.

CDR3 DNA: TGTGCCAGCTCACCAGCACCAGGGGGGCTGGAAACCAGAGCTTTCTTT. Its translation is CASSPAPGGLETRAFF. V usage is TRBV18 and J usage is TRBJ1-1; 7 nucleotides align to TRBD1. The CDR3 sequence is 16 residues long. With 2 bases clipped from V and 10 bases from J, the junction kept 16 bases outside the gene matches. Germline V gene sequence: CDR1 KGHSH, CDR2 LQKENI.

The chain combines TRBV7-2 with TRBJ1-1; D unresolved. Deletions cut 5 bases from V and 4 bases from J, with 8 bases between. This CDR3 region has 12 residues. The germline V gene has CDR1 SGHTA and CDR2 FQGNSA. DNA of the CDR3: TGTGCCAGCAGCAGGGTTCTCACTGAAGCTTTCTTT. It specifies CASSRVLTEAFF.

The CDR3 DNA follows: TGTGCCAGCTCTCCCTCGACAGGGAAGGCCTATGGCTACACCTTC. Amino acid sequence: CASSPSTGKAYGYTF. The chain combines TRBV18 with TRBJ1-2; 7 bases are a match to TRBD1. In germline, CDR1 is KGHSH, CDR2 LQKENI. The CDR3 contains 15 residues. V shed 6 bases and J 4 bases; nucleotides not matched to a gene: 11. The full variable domain, with the rest looked up from reference TRBV18 and TRBJ1-2, is NAGVMQNPRHLVRRRGQEARLRCSPMKGHSHVYWYRQLPEEGLKFMVYLQKENIIDESGMPKERFSAEFPKEGPSILRIQQVVRGDSAAYFCASSPSTGKAYGYTFGSGTRLTVV.

The chain is built from TRBV5-6 and TRBJ2-5, with D hard to call. The end of the DNA fits TRBJ2-7 better, so the J call may be wrong. This CDR3 comprises 12 residues. Germline V lookup: CDR1 SGHDT, CDR2 YYEEEE. CDR3 protein: CASSLVNYEQYF. In nucleotides, the CDR3 is TGTGCCAGCAGCTTGGTCAACTACGAGCAGTACTTC.

The chain combines TRBV7-9 with TRBJ2-1; D not certain. Trimming stripped 1 base from V and 7 bases from J, with 11 bases between. This CDR3 is built from 14 residues. Germline V gene data show CDR1 as SEHNR and CDR2 as FQNEAQ (reference sequence). CDR3 DNA sequence: TGTGCCAGCAGCTTAGGCGTCTGGCGAAATGAGCAGTTCTTC. This codes for CASSLGVWRNEQFF.

This chain joins TRBV7-9 and TRBJ1-5, with D tentatively TRBD1 (5 bases). CDR1 is SEHNR and CDR2 is FQNEAQ in the germline V gene (reference sequence). With 1 base removed from V and 14 bases from J, the gap between germline ends came to 12 bases. There are 12 residues in the CDR3. The CDR3 DNA follows: TGTGCCAGCAGCTTAGAGGCGGGGGAGAAGCATTTT. Residues: CASSLEAGEKHF.

The chain couples TRBV5-4 to TRBJ1-1, with a possible D match to TRBD1 (5 bases). This CDR3 spans 16 amino acids. V lost 0 bases, J lost 1 base, and 13 bases lay in between. Germline CDR1 reads SGHNT; CDR2 reads YYREEE (reference sequence). CDR3 sequence: CASSLGWDRGNTEAFF. The CDR3, as DNA: TGTGCCAGCAGCTTGGGGTGGGACCGAGGGAACACTGAAGCTTTCTTT.

The CDR3 DNA follows: TGTGCCAGTAGTATGAGCCAGGGTGTCTATGGCTACACCTTC. Protein sequence: CASSMSQGVYGYTF. The chain joins TRBV19 to TRBJ1-2; a weak D match, TRBD1 (5 bases). V was shortened by 3 bases and J by 4 bases, with 12 bases between the two germline ends. CDR3 length: 14 residues. The germline V gene encodes CDR1 LNHDA and CDR2 SQIVND (reference sequence).

The chain carries TRBV7-2 and TRBJ2-2; TRBD2 aligns across 7 bases. This CDR3 contains 15 residues. The ends lost 3 bases at V and 6 bases at J; junction bases unmatched: 7. Looked up from germline, CDR1 is SGHTA and CDR2 is FQGNSA. The CDR3 spells CASSFLKRDPGELFF. CDR3 DNA sequence: TGTGCCAGCAGCTTTCTCAAGCGGGATCCCGGGGAGCTGTTTTTT.

The J gene is TRBJ1-5, the V gene TRBV7-9; the D is unclear. Between the trimmed V and J ends, which lost 5 bases and 1 base, there was a span of 9 bases. The germline V gene has CDR1 SEHNR and CDR2 FQNEAQ (reference sequence). The CDR3 has 14 residues. As DNA, the CDR3 is TGTGCCAGCAGCCTACCGGGGAGCAATCAGCCCCAGCATTTT. Residues: CASSLPGSNQPQHF. Full variable domain (remainder filled in from reference TRBV7-9 and TRBJ1-5): DTGVSQNPRHKITKRGQNVTFRCDPISEHNRLYWYRQTLGQGPEFLTYFQNEAQLEKSRLLSDRFSAERPKGSFSTLEIQRTEQGDSAMYLCASSLPGSNQPQHFGDGTRLSIL.